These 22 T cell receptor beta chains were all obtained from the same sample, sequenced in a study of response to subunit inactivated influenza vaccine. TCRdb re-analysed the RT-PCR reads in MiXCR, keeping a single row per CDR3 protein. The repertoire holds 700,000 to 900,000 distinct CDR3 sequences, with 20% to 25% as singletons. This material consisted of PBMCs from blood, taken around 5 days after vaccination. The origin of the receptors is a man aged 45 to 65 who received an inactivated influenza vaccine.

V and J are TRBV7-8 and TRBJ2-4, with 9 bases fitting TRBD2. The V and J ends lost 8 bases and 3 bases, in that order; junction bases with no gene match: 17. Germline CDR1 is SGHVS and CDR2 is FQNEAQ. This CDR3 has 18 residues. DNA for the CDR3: TGTGCCAGCGGCACCGGGACTAGCTGGAGTAAAGGCAAAAACATTCAGTACTTC. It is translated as CASGTGTSWSKGKNIQYF.

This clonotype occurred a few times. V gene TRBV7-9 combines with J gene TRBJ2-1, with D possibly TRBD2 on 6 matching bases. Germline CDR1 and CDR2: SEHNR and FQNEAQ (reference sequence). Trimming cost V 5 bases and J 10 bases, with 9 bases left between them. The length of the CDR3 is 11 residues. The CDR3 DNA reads TGTGCCAGCAGCGAAACTAGCGAGCAGTTCTTC. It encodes CASSETSEQFF.

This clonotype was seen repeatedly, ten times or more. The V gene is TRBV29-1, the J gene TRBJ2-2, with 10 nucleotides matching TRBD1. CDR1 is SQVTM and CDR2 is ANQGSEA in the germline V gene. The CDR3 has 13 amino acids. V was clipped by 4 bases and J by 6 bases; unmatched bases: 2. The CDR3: CSVGTGGSGELFF. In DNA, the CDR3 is TGCAGCGTTGGGACAGGGGGGTCCGGGGAGCTGTTTTTT.

In nucleotides, the CDR3 is TGTGCCAGCAGGCACAGGGGGGCGAACACTGAAGCTTTCTTT. Translation gives CASRHRGANTEAFF. This rearrangement joins TRBV12-3 or TRBV12-4 to TRBJ1-1, with 8 bases that match TRBD1. The CDR3 is 14 residues long. After removal of 6 bases from V and 1 base from J, the junction contained 4 bases not matched to a gene.

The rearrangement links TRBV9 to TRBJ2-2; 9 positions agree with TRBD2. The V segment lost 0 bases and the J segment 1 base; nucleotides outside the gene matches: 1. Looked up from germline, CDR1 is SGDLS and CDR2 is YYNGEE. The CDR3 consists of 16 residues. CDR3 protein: CASSVDSGGNTGELFF. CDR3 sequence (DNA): TGTGCCAGCAGCGTAGATAGCGGGGGGAACACCGGGGAGCTGTTTTTT. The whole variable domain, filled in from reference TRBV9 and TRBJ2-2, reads DSGVTQTPKHLITATGQRVTLRCSPRSGDLSVYWYQQSLDQGLQFLIQYYNGEERAKGNILERFSAQQFPDLHSELNLSSLELGDSALYFCASSVDSGGNTGELFFGEGSRLTVL.

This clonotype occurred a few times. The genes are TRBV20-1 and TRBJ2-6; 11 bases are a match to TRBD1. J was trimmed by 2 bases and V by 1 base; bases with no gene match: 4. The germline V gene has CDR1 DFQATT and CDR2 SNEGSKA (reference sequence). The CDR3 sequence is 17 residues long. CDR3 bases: TGCAGTGCTAGAGGAAGGACAGGGGGCCCTGGGGCCAACGTCCTGACTTTC. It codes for CSARGRTGGPGANVLTF.

The CDR3 nucleotides read TGCGCCAGCAGCGAGAGGGGGCTGGGGCTAGGTACGCAGTATTTT. This codes for CASSERGLGLGTQYF. The chain recombines TRBV5-1 with TRBJ2-3; the match to TRBD1 covers 7 bases. Losses at the gene ends were 4 bases for V and 8 bases for J; bases not matched to a gene: 13. CDR1 and CDR2 from the germline V gene are SGHRS and YFSETQ. CDR3 length: 15 residues.

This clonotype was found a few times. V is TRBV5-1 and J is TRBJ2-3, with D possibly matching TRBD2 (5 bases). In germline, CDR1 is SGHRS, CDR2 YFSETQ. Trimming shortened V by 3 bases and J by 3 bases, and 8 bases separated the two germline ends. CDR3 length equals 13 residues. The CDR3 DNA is TGCGCCAGCAGCTGGATAGCGACAGATACGCAGTATTTT. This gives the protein CASSWIATDTQYF.

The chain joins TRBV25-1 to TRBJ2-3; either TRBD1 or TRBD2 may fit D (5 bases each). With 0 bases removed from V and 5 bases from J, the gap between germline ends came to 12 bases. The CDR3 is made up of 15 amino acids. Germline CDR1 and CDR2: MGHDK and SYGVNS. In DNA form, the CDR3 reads TGTGCCAGCAGTGAATACGCGGGTGGGGGAGATACGCAGTATTTT. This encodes CASSEYAGGGDTQYF.

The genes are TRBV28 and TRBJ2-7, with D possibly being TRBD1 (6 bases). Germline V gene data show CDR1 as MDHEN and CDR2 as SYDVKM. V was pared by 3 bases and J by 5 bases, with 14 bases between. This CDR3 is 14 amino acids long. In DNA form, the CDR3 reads TGTGCCAGCAGTTTCCGACAGGAGCGTGACGAGCAGTACTTC. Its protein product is CASSFRQERDEQYF. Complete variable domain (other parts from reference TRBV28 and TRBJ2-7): DVKVTQSSRYLVKRTGEKVFLECVQDMDHENMFWYRQDPGLGLRLIYFSYDVKMKEKGDIPEGYSVSREKKERFSLILESASTNQTSMYLCASSFRQERDEQYFGPGTRLTVT.

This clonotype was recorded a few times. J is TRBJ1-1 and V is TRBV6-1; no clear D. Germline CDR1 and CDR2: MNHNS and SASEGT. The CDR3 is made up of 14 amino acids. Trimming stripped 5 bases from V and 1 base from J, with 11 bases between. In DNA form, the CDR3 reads TGTGCCAGCAGTACCTCACGGGGGAACACTGAAGCTTTCTTT. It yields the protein CASSTSRGNTEAFF.

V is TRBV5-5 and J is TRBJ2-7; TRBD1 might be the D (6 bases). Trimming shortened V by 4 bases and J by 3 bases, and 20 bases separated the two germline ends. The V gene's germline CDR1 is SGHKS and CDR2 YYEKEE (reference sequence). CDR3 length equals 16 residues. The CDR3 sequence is CASSPPRGGKDYEQYF. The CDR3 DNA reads TGTGCCAGCAGCCCCCCCCGAGGGGGAAAAGACTACGAGCAGTACTTC.

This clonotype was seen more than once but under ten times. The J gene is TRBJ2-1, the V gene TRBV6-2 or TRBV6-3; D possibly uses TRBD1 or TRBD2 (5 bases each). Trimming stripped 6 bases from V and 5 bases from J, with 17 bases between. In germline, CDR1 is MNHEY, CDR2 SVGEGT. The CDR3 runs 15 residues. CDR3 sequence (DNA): TGTGCCAGCAGACGTCCCGGGACGGAAAACAATGAGCAGTTCTTC. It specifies CASRRPGTENNEQFF.

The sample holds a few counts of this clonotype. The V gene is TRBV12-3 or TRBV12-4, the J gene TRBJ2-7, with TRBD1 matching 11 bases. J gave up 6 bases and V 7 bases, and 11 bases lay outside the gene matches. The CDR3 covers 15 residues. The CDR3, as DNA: TGTGCCAGCACCCGAGGGGACAGGGGGTATCCCGAGCAGTACTTC. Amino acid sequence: CASTRGDRGYPEQYF.

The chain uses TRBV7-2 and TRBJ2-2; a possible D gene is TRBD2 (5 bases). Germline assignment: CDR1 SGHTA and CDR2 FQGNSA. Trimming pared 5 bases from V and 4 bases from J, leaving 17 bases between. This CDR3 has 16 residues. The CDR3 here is CASSVRTPLSTGELFF. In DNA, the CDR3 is TGTGCCAGCAGCGTCCGGACTCCTCTCAGCACCGGGGAGCTGTTTTTT.

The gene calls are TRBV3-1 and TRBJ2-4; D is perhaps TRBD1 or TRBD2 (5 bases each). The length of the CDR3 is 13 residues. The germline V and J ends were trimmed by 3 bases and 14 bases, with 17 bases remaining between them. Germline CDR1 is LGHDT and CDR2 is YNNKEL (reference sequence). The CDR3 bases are TGTGCCAGCAGCCAGGGTCCTCGGGGCCATGAGTACTTC. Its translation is CASSQGPRGHEYF.

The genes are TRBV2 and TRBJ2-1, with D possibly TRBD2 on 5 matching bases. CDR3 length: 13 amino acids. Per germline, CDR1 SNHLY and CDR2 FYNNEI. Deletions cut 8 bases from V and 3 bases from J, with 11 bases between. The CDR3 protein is CASVEDHYNEQFF. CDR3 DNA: TGTGCCAGCGTGGAGGATCACTACAATGAGCAGTTCTTC.

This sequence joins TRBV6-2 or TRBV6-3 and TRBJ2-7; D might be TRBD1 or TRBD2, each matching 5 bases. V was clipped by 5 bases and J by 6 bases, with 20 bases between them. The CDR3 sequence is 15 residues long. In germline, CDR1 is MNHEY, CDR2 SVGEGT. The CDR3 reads CASSNQLGTGSEQYF. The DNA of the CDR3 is TGTGCCAGCAGTAACCAGCTAGGGACCGGCTCCGAGCAGTACTTC.

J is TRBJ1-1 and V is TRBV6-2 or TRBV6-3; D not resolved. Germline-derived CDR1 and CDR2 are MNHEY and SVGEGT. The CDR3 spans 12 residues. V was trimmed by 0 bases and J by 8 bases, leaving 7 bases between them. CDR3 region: CASSYSRGEAFF. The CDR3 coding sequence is TGTGCCAGCAGTTACTCGAGAGGGGAAGCTTTCTTT.

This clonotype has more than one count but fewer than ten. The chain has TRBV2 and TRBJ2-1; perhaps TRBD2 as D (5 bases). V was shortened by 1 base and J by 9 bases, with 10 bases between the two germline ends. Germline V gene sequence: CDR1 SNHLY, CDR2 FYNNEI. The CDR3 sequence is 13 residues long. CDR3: CASSEVGLVEQFF. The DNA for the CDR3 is TGTGCCAGCAGTGAAGTAGGACTCGTTGAGCAGTTCTTC.

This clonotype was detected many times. The CDR3 sequence is CASSLFPGQFFGEQYF. The DNA for the CDR3 is TGTGCCAGCAGCTTATTCCCGGGACAGTTCTTTGGGGAGCAGTACTTC. This chain uses TRBV7-8 with TRBJ2-7, with 7 bases identical to TRBD1. The junction had 14 bases not matched to a gene; V was cut back by 2 bases and J by 7 bases. The CDR3 covers 16 residues. The germline V gene has CDR1 SGHVS and CDR2 FQNEAQ.

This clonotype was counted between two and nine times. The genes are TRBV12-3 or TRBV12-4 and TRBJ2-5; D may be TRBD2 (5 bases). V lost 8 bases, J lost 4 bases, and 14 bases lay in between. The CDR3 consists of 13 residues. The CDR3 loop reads CASREASVETQYF. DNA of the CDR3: TGTGCCAGCCGGGAAGCATCCGTAGAGACCCAGTACTTC.